This T cell receptor (beta chain) was found in a study of CD8 T cells in Susac syndrome. The study used treatment-naive patients who had stable or active relapsing-remitting disease as multiple sclerosis controls. TEMRA cells were FACS-enriched, while CD8+ and CD4+ T cells were negatively isolated. With random hexamers, reverse transcription was performed on about 0.45 to 1 ug of RNA. TCRdb re-called the immunoSEQ multiplex PCR reads with MiXCR, one entry per CDR3 protein. The table has 300,000 or so distinct CDR3 sequences, just over 90% seen once. Trimming removed 1 base at V and 1 base at J, with 12 bases between. CDR3 length: 16 amino acids.

Sequencing used CD4+ T cells from PBMCs. The rearrangement links TRBV12-3 or TRBV12-4 to TRBJ2-3; TRBD1 or TRBD2 may be the D gene (5 bases each). The receptor was isolated from a human donor with multiple sclerosis. The CDR3 nucleotides read TGTGCCAGCAGTTTAGGGTCAGTGGGACGCACAGATACGCAGTATTTT. Protein sequence: CASSLGSVGRTDTQYF.